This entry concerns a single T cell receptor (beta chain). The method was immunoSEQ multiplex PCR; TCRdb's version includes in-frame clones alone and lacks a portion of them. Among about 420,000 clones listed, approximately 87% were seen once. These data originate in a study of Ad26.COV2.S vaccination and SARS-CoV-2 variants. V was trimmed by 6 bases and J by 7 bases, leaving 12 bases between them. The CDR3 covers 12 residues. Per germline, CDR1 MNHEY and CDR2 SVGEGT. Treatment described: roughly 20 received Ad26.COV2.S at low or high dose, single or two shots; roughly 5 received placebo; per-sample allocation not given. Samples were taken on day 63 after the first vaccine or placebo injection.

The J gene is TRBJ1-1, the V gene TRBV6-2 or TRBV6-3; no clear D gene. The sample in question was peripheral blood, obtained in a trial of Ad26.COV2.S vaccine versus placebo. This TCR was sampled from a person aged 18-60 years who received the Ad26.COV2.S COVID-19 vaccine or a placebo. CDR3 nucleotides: TGTGCCAGCAGCCCACTCAGAAATGAAGCTTTCTTT. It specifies CASSPLRNEAFF.